Listed below are T cell receptor beta chains from one sample, sequenced in a study of T cells in Graves' hyperthyroidism and ophthalmopathy. Each CDR3 protein is one row after TCRdb ran MiXCR on the multiplex PCR reads. Of about 720,000 distinct CDR3 sequences listed, around 15% were seen once; the top ten hold under 10%. Specimen: blood. The receptors derive from a man younger than 30 with Graves' hyperthyroidism. The CDR3 runs from the conserved cysteine through the conserved F or W. A D gene is named only where the DNA matches it firmly. Size values are once, few and many counts, or a class for expanded clones, and some rows have none.

>NA|TRBJ2-3|TRBV24-1|TRBD2
CATTGLAGDTQYF
TGTGCCACCACGGGACTAGCAGGAGATACGCAGTATTTT
>NA|TRBJ2-3|TRBV10-3|NA
CAIQDGAEAPDTQYF
TGTGCCATCCAGGATGGGGCGGAAGCCCCAGATACGCAGTATTTT
>few|TRBJ2-3|TRBV9|NA
CASSVVANTDTQYF
TGTGCCAGCAGCGTAGTAGCGAACACAGATACGCAGTATTTT
>few|TRBJ2-1|TRBV6-5|TRBD1
CASRELGQGVNEQFF
TGTGCCAGCAGGGAACTGGGACAGGGTGTCAATGAGCAGTTCTTC
>few|TRBJ1-5|TRBV4-1|NA
CASSQDPRPGGNQPQHF
TGCGCCAGCAGCCAAGATCCAAGGCCGGGTGGCAATCAGCCCCAGCATTTT
>many|TRBJ2-1|TRBV20-1|TRBD1
CSARPGQGGANEQFF
TGCAGTGCTAGGCCGGGACAGGGGGGGGCCAATGAGCAGTTCTTC
>few|TRBJ2-3|TRBV4-2|NA
CASSPEIREPDTQYF
TGTGCCAGCAGCCCAGAGATCCGGGAGCCAGATACGCAGTATTTT
>many|TRBJ2-3|TRBV30|NA
CAWSRWDTQYF
TGTGCCTGGTCGAGGTGGGATACGCAGTATTTT
>few|TRBJ1-6|TRBV4-1|NA
CASSQEEWGTDNSPLHF
TGCGCCAGCAGCCAAGAAGAGTGGGGGACCGATAATTCACCCCTCCACTTT
>few|TRBJ2-1|TRBV11-2|TRBD2
CASSINHPGLAGGNEQFF
TGTGCCAGCAGCATAAACCACCCGGGACTAGCGGGAGGCAATGAGCAGTTCTTC
>few|TRBJ2-2|TRBV11-3|NA
CASSLVGIGTEAGELFF
TGTGCCAGCAGCTTAGTAGGAATTGGGACGGAGGCCGGGGAGCTGTTTTTT
>few|TRBJ1-4|TRBV18|NA
CASSPTGAATNEKLFF
TGTGCCAGCTCACCAACCGGGGCAGCAACTAATGAAAAACTGTTTTTT
>few|TRBJ2-2|TRBV29-1|TRBD2
CSVELTSGFTGELFF
TGCAGCGTTGAACTAACTAGCGGGTTCACCGGGGAGCTGTTTTTT
>NA|TRBJ1-4|TRBV28|NA
CASSLSQTNEKLFF
TGTGCCAGCAGTTTGTCGCAGACTAATGAAAAACTGTTTTTT
>NA|TRBJ2-3|TRBV7-8|NA
CASSYPPPDTQYF
TGTGCCAGCAGCTACCCTCCCCCCGATACGCAGTATTTT
>many|TRBJ2-1|TRBV7-8|TRBD2
CASSTPTSGGPNEQFF
TGTGCCAGCAGTACCCCGACTAGCGGGGGCCCCAATGAGCAGTTCTTC
>NA|TRBJ2-1|TRBV18|TRBD2
CASSLRSSGLTGEQFF
TGTGCCAGCTCACTCCGTTCTAGCGGGCTCACGGGTGAGCAGTTCTTC
>few|TRBJ2-7|TRBV30|NA
CAWSEAGGFYEQYF
TGTGCCTGGAGTGAGGCAGGGGGGTTCTACGAGCAGTACTTC
>many|TRBJ2-1|TRBV12-3/TRBV12-4|TRBD2
CASSPTSGKSYNEQFF
TGTGCCAGCAGTCCGACTAGCGGGAAATCCTACAATGAGCAGTTCTTC
>NA|TRBJ2-7|TRBV28|NA
CASSTRDQNREQYF
TGTGCCAGCAGTACCCGGGACCAAAATCGGGAGCAGTACTTC
>few|TRBJ1-4|TRBV28|NA
CASSSPHEKLFF
TGTGCCAGCAGTTCTCCCCATGAAAAACTGTTTTTT
>NA|TRBJ1-1|TRBV25-1|NA
CASSVTGNMNTEAFF
TGTGCCAGCAGTGTAACAGGGAACATGAACACTGAAGCTTTCTTT
>few|TRBJ1-5|TRBV6-2/TRBV6-3|NA
CASSNPTGWPQHF
TGTGCCAGCAGTAACCCCACCGGCTGGCCCCAGCATTTT
>NA|TRBJ1-1|TRBV10-1|NA
CARPKLRGFEAFF
TGCGCCAGGCCGAAACTCAGGGGCTTTGAAGCTTTCTTT
>many|TRBJ2-5|TRBV7-2|TRBD2
CASSQFGAGGGETQYF
TGTGCCAGCAGCCAATTCGGGGCGGGAGGCGGGGAGACCCAGTACTTC
>NA|TRBJ1-1|TRBV20-1|TRBD1
CSATGTGIEAFF
TGCAGTGCCACCGGGACAGGGATTGAAGCTTTCTTT
>NA|TRBJ2-3|TRBV4-1|TRBD2
CASSQIGTKGDTQYF
TGCGCCAGCAGCCAAATCGGGACTAAGGGAGATACGCAGTATTTT
>many|TRBJ1-5|TRBV18|NA
CASSPWGANQPQHF
TGTGCCAGCTCACCCTGGGGGGCCAATCAGCCCCAGCATTTT
>few|TRBJ1-2|TRBV7-2|NA
CASTPNWVTYGYTF
TGTGCCAGCACCCCGAACTGGGTCACCTATGGCTACACCTTC
>many|TRBJ2-7|TRBV20-1|NA
CSATRGSYEQYF
TGCAGTGCTACCAGGGGCTCCTACGAGCAGTACTTC
>many|TRBJ2-7|TRBV28|TRBD1
CASRPGGTGPSYEQYF
TGTGCCAGCAGACCTGGGGGGACAGGGCCCTCCTACGAGCAGTACTTC
>many|TRBJ2-5|TRBV28|TRBD1
CASSLLGTGGAETQYF
TGTGCCAGCAGCCTTCTCGGGACAGGGGGCGCGGAGACCCAGTACTTC
>few|TRBJ1-1|TRBV19|NA
CASSIRPGQNTEAFF
TGTGCCAGTAGTATTAGGCCGGGTCAGAACACTGAAGCTTTCTTT
>NA|TRBJ2-5|TRBV4-1|NA
CASSHLNRDAETQYF
TGCGCCAGCAGCCACCTTAACCGGGACGCAGAGACCCAGTACTTC
>many|TRBJ1-1|TRBV6-2/TRBV6-3|TRBD1
CASRTPPGTGVFPTTEAFF
TGTGCCAGCAGGACCCCCCCAGGGACAGGGGTCTTTCCGACCACTGAAGCTTTCTTT
>NA|TRBJ2-7|TRBV7-2|TRBD2
CASSQRGLAGDSYEQYF
TGTGCCAGCAGCCAGAGAGGACTAGCGGGGGATAGCTACGAGCAGTACTTC
>NA|TRBJ2-7|TRBV12-3/TRBV12-4|NA
CASSGSGTRYEQYF
TGTGCCAGCAGCGGATCCGGGACACGCTACGAGCAGTACTTC
>few|TRBJ2-7|TRBV14|TRBD2
CASSQRLAVMNEQYF
TGTGCCAGCAGCCAACGACTAGCGGTGATGAACGAGCAGTACTTC
>few|TRBJ2-3|TRBV28|TRBD2
CASSPTSGTGSDTQYF
TGTGCCAGCAGTCCTACTAGCGGGACGGGCTCAGATACGCAGTATTTT
>many|TRBJ1-2|TRBV2|NA
CASRRDTHGYGYTF
TGTGCCAGCAGGAGGGACACCCATGGCTATGGCTACACCTTC
>NA|TRBJ1-5|TRBV6-1|TRBD1
CASSLMAGGSHLFNQPQHF
TGTGCCAGCAGCCTAATGGCAGGGGGCTCTCACCTATTCAATCAGCCCCAGCATTTT
>NA|TRBJ2-2|TRBV11-2|NA
CASSWTPNTGELFF
TGTGCCAGCAGCTGGACACCGAACACCGGGGAGCTGTTTTTT
>NA|TRBJ2-1|TRBV18|NA
CASSPPIAAAPFRFF
TGTGCCAGCTCACCACCGATAGCGGCCGCACCTTTCCGGTTCTTC
>few|TRBJ1-2|TRBV9|NA
CASSVGPTLGYGYTF
TGTGCCAGCAGCGTAGGACCCACCTTGGGCTATGGCTACACCTTC
>NA|TRBJ1-5|TRBV20-1|NA
CSASRTASNQPQHF
TGCAGTGCTAGCCGTACAGCAAGCAATCAGCCCCAGCATTTT
>many|TRBJ2-3|TRBV7-2|NA
CASSKTLSISHRAQYF
TGTGCCAGCAGCAAAACTCTCTCGATCTCCCACAGGGCGCAGTATTTT
>NA|TRBJ2-5|TRBV3-1|NA
CASSQKGAGGETQYF
TGTGCCAGCAGCCAAAAGGGGGCAGGGGGGGAGACCCAGTACTTC
>many|TRBJ1-2|TRBV28|TRBD1
CASSLLGTGDFTNYGYTF
TGTGCCAGCAGTCTCCTCGGGACAGGGGACTTTACTAACTATGGCTACACCTTC
>NA|TRBJ2-3|TRBV6-1|NA
CASSQLGQAVRF
TGTGCCAGCAGCCAACTAGGCCAAGCAGTAAGATTC
>NA|TRBJ2-7|TRBV2|NA
CASSENTAYEQYF
TGTGCCAGCAGTGAGAACACAGCCTACGAGCAGTACTTC
>few|TRBJ1-1|TRBV5-4|NA
CASSFGFPPEAFF
TGTGCCAGCAGCTTCGGTTTCCCCCCTGAAGCTTTCTTT
>few|TRBJ1-5|TRBV27|NA
CASSSSRLRDSNQPQHF
TGTGCCAGCAGTTCGAGCCGGCTCCGGGACAGCAATCAGCCCCAGCATTTT
>NA|TRBJ2-5|TRBV30|NA
CAWNPGSHWETQYF
TGTGCCTGGAACCCAGGGAGTCATTGGGAGACCCAGTACTTC
>NA|TRBJ1-5|TRBV7-2|TRBD1
CASSFGDRGYQPQHF
TGTGCCAGCAGCTTTGGGGACAGGGGTTATCAGCCCCAGCATTTT
>many|TRBJ1-5|TRBV3-1|NA
CASSQGTLSNQPQHF
TGTGCCAGCAGCCAGGGGACCCTTAGCAATCAGCCCCAGCATTTT